This TCR beta chain was identified during a study of blood T cell repertoires in COVID-19. Germline lookup yields CDR1 LNHDA and CDR2 SQIVND (reference sequence). This CDR3 comprises 15 residues. Trimming took 5 bases from V and 0 from J; bases not matched to a gene: 4. Per the original methods: The authors estimated nucleated cell counts from reference gene primer amplification. The table came from immunoSEQ multiplex PCR; TCRdb's copy has only in-frame clones and leaves some out. V and J calls and clone size follow that table, whereas D and trimming were derived from the DNA. The table has more than 85,000 clones, approximately 86% seen once.

V and J are TRBV19 and TRBJ1-1; TRBD1 matches at 9 bases. The sequence was obtained from an older woman with acute or convalescent COVID-19. Sequencing was performed on peripheral blood. The CDR3 DNA is TGTGCCAGTAGTCTTCGACAGGGGGTGAACACTGAAGCTTTCTTT. Translated: CASSLRQGVNTEAFF.